These 17 T cell receptor beta chains share one sample of origin, sequenced in a study of blood T cell repertoires in COVID-19. TCRdb's copy holds only in-frame clones and misses some; the assay was immunoSEQ multiplex PCR. The top ten hold over 8.5% of the sample, which has hundreds of thousands of clones, 83% seen once. Sequenced input: peripheral blood. The receptors were sampled from a woman between 45 and 60 years old who had recovered from COVID-19.

The chain is built from TRBV29-1 and TRBJ2-3; D is unresolved. The CDR3 is 12 residues long. Trimming took off 5 bases at V and 3 bases at J, with 9 bases between the two ends. Germline loops: CDR1 SQVTM, CDR2 ANQGSEA. This chain's CDR3 is CSVLPQTDTQYF. The CDR3 nucleotides are TGCAGCGTTCTGCCACAAACAGATACGCAGTATTTT.

The chain recombines TRBV9 with TRBJ2-1, with TRBD2 matching 8 bases. Trimming removed 2 bases from V and 1 base from J; junction bases left unmatched: 2. Germline V gene data show CDR1 as SGDLS and CDR2 as YYNGEE. The CDR3 has 15 residues. The CDR3 region has the DNA TGTGCCAGCAGCGTTAGCGGGGTTTCCTACAATGAGCAGTTCTTC. It encodes CASSVSGVSYNEQFF.

The chain is built from TRBV27 and TRBJ2-2, with 7 bases lining up with TRBD2. The V and J ends lost 4 bases and 2 bases, in that order; junction bases with no gene match: 4. The CDR3 runs to 15 residues. Germline V gene sequence: CDR1 MNHEY, CDR2 SMNVEV (reference sequence). The CDR3 is CASSSASGNTGELFF. The CDR3 nucleotides are TGTGCCAGCAGTTCGGCTAGCGGTAACACCGGGGAGCTGTTTTTT.

This clone has more than one count but fewer than ten. The chain has TRBV5-1 and TRBJ2-5; TRBD2 might be the D (5 bases). The CDR3 length is 14 residues. Germline V CDR1 and CDR2: SGHRS, YFSETQ. Between the trimmed V and J ends, which lost 4 bases and 5 bases, there was a span of 15 bases. CDR3 in DNA: TGCGCCAGCAGCGACACTAGTGCCCCGGAGACCCAGTACTTC. Translated, it gives CASSDTSAPETQYF.

CDR3 amino acids: CASSFGQGLYEQYF. The CDR3 DNA reads TGTGCCAGCAGCTTTGGACAGGGCCTCTACGAGCAGTACTTC. The J gene is TRBJ2-7, the V gene TRBV7-2; TRBD1 agrees at 8 bases. The CDR3 runs to 14 residues. Germline-derived CDR1 and CDR2 are SGHTA and FQGNSA. Trimming removed 3 bases from V and 3 bases from J; junction bases left unmatched: 4.

The chain recombines TRBV6-5 with TRBJ1-1; D unresolved. CDR1 is MNHEY and CDR2 is SVGAGI in the germline V gene. V gave up 10 bases and J gave up 5 bases, with 17 bases separating them. The CDR3 totals 13 residues. CDR3 residues: CATLLTGRTEAFF. The CDR3 DNA reads as TGTGCCACCCTATTGACGGGAAGGACTGAAGCTTTCTTT.

The chain uses TRBV3-1 (or the pseudogene TRBV3-2) and TRBJ2-4; 8 nucleotides match TRBD1. Germline trimming cut 5 bases from V and 3 bases from J; bases unmatched to any gene: 6. The germline gives CDR1 LGHDT, CDR2 YNNKEL (reference sequence). The CDR3 contains 15 residues. The chain's CDR3 is CASSFDDRGKNIQYF. The CDR3 coding sequence is TGTGCCAGCAGCTTCGACGACAGGGGCAAAAACATTCAGTACTTC.

The V call is TRBV7-2, the J call TRBJ2-7; 9 nucleotides match TRBD1. CDR1 is SGHTA and CDR2 is FQGNSA in the germline V gene. The junction had 7 bases not matched to a gene; V was cut back by 6 bases and J by 7 bases. The CDR3 covers 13 residues. The CDR3 reads CASRGQGRREQYF. CDR3 coding DNA: TGTGCCAGCAGGGGACAGGGTAGAAGAGAGCAGTACTTC.

The chain employs TRBV19 and TRBJ2-3; 11 bases match TRBD1. This CDR3 spans 15 amino acids. Germline CDR1 is LNHDA and CDR2 is SQIVND (reference sequence). The V segment lost 6 bases and the J segment 7 bases; nucleotides outside the gene matches: 9. The CDR3 region is CASRRGQGVRHTQYF. The CDR3 DNA reads as TGTGCCAGTAGACGGGGACAGGGGGTTCGACATACGCAGTATTTT.

The table lists this clone with a count of one. J is TRBJ2-3 and V is TRBV6-4; TRBD2 matches 10 bases. Losses at the gene ends were 7 bases for V and 2 bases for J; bases not matched to a gene: 6. Germline CDR1 is MRHNA and CDR2 is SNTAGT. The length of the CDR3 is 15 residues. CDR3 in DNA: TGTGCCAGCACTAAAAGCGGGGGGGACACAGATACGCAGTATTTT. Protein: CASTKSGGDTDTQYF.

V and J are TRBV6-2 or TRBV6-3 and TRBJ1-5; D may be TRBD1 (5 bases). Germline V gene lookup returns CDR1 MNHEY and CDR2 SVGEGT. The CDR3 loop spans 17 amino acids. Trimming shortened V by 0 bases and J by 2 bases, and 14 bases separated the two germline ends. The CDR3 region is CASSYSRYGGGNQPQHF. In nucleotides, the CDR3 is TGTGCCAGCAGTTACTCGCGCTATGGAGGGGGCAATCAGCCCCAGCATTTT.

This clone occurred many times. CDR3: CASSREWGGPDGYTF. In DNA form, the CDR3 reads TGTGCCAGCAGTAGAGAATGGGGGGGGCCCGATGGCTACACCTTC. The V and J genes are TRBV25-1 and TRBJ1-2, with a possible D match to TRBD1 (6 bases). Germline CDR1 reads MGHDK; CDR2 reads SYGVNS. With 5 bases removed from V and 6 bases from J, the gap between germline ends came to 19 bases. CDR3 size: 15 residues.

This chain joins TRBV6-5 and TRBJ1-3, with D perhaps TRBD1 (6 bases). V was shortened by 6 bases and J by 11 bases, with 17 bases between the two germline ends. The CDR3 sequence is 13 residues long. Germline V lookup: CDR1 MNHEY, CDR2 SVGAGI. As DNA, the CDR3 is TGTGCCAGCAGCCAAACCACAGGGAGCGCCATATATTTT. This translates into CASSQTTGSAIYF.

This sequence joins TRBV19 and TRBJ1-4; a possible D gene is TRBD1 (5 bases). This CDR3 has 14 residues. The germline V and J ends were trimmed by 4 bases and 8 bases, with 14 bases remaining between them. Germline V gene sequence: CDR1 LNHDA, CDR2 SQIVND (reference sequence). CDR3 protein: CASSTRFWGEKLFF. The CDR3 DNA reads TGTGCCAGTAGTACACGTTTTTGGGGCGAAAAACTGTTTTTT. The entire variable domain, with the rest obtained from reference TRBV19 and TRBJ1-4, is as follows: DGGITQSPKYLFRKEGQNVTLSCEQNLNHDAMYWYRQDPGQGLRLIYYSQIVNDFQKGDIAEGYSVSREKKESFPLTVTSAQKNPTAFYLCASSTRFWGEKLFFGSGTQLSVL.

The chain is built from TRBV7-9 and TRBJ2-1; the match to TRBD2 covers 14 bases. V dropped 5 bases and J dropped 7; count of bases not matched to a gene: 16. Germline CDR1 SEHNR, CDR2 FQNEAQ (reference sequence). The CDR3 is made up of 19 amino acids. CDR3 DNA sequence: TGTGCCAGCAGCACCTCCGGGACTAGCGGGGGAAGGCTAAGGAATGAGCAGTTCTTC. Its protein is CASSTSGTSGGRLRNEQFF.

The rearrangement joins TRBV6-2 or TRBV6-3 to TRBJ2-7; D is unresolved. This CDR3 is 14 amino acids long. Germline V gives CDR1 MNHEY, CDR2 SVGEGT. The germline V and J ends were trimmed by 2 bases and 1 base, with 9 bases remaining between them. The CDR3 spells CASSYPSASYEQYF. The CDR3 bases are TGTGCCAGCAGTTACCCAAGCGCATCCTACGAGCAGTACTTC.

The rearrangement joins TRBV3-1 (or the pseudogene TRBV3-2) to TRBJ1-3, with D possibly TRBD1 on 5 matching bases. Germline V gene lookup returns CDR1 LGHDT and CDR2 YNNKEL (reference sequence). The CDR3 covers 16 residues. The V end lost 2 bases, the J end lost 2 bases, and 13 bases lay between the germline ends. The CDR3 DNA is TGTGCCAGCAGCCAACAGGGCTGGGCTGCTGGAAACACCATATATTTT. Translation gives CASSQQGWAAGNTIYF.